The 30 T cell receptor beta chains reported below all come from one sample, sequenced in a study of T cell responses to AZD1222 COVID-19 vaccine. Profiled with immunoSEQ multiplex PCR; TCRdb holds only in-frame clones, not every one. In the table there are 90,000 to 120,000 clones, 70% to 90% of which are singletons. The material was peripheral blood, obtained on day 0 of AZD1222 vaccination. The receptors shown here come from an adult in good health.

This clone occurred once. This chain uses TRBV5-1 with TRBJ2-1; TRBD1 matches at 7 bases. The CDR3 is 13 residues long. The junction had 0 bases not matched to a gene; V was cut back by 0 bases and J by 6 bases. CDR1 and CDR2 (germline): SGHRS, YFSETQ. CDR3 amino acids: CASSLGQGNEQFF. In DNA form, the CDR3 reads TGCGCCAGCAGCTTGGGACAGGGCAATGAGCAGTTCTTC.

V gene TRBV30 combines with J gene TRBJ1-5; D remains unclear. Between the trimmed V and J ends, which lost 4 bases and 0 bases, there was a span of 10 bases. CDR3 length: 14 residues. CDR1 GTSNPN and CDR2 SVGIG come from the germline V gene (reference sequence). The CDR3 coding sequence is TGTGCCTGGACGGGAACGAATAGCAATCAGCCCCAGCATTTT. It specifies CAWTGTNSNQPQHF.

This clone appeared a single time. The rearrangement uses TRBV10-3 and TRBJ1-4; 8 nucleotides match TRBD1. V lost 10 bases, J lost 0 bases, and 10 bases stayed unmatched. Germline V lookup: CDR1 ENHRY, CDR2 SYGVKD. CDR3 length: 16 residues. The CDR3 spells CATSTGTGATNEKLFF. CDR3 sequence (DNA): TGTGCCACTTCTACCGGGACAGGCGCAACTAATGAAAAACTGTTTTTT.

The chain employs TRBV5-6 and TRBJ2-7, with 13 bases identical to TRBD2. V trimming: 0 bases; J trimming: 7 bases; junction bases outside the gene matches: 4. The CDR3 sequence is 15 residues long. Germline loops: CDR1 SGHDT, CDR2 YYEEEE. The CDR3, as DNA: TGTGCCAGCAGCTTGGTTGGACTAGCGGGGGATGAGCAGTACTTC. The encoded protein is CASSLVGLAGDEQYF.

The genes are TRBV5-6 and TRBJ2-3, with D possibly being TRBD2 (6 bases). This CDR3 contains 13 residues. V was clipped by 0 bases and J by 6 bases, with 8 bases between them. The germline V gene has CDR1 SGHDT and CDR2 YYEEEE. CDR3 loop: CASSLAGVDTQYF. In nucleotides, the CDR3 is TGTGCCAGCAGCTTGGCGGGGGTCGATACGCAGTATTTT.

V gene TRBV5-1 combines with J gene TRBJ2-3; TRBD2 agrees at 9 bases. V dropped 4 bases and J dropped 1; count of bases not matched to a gene: 4. Germline lookup yields CDR1 SGHRS and CDR2 YFSETQ. This CDR3 contains 15 residues. The CDR3 reads CASSRGLAGTDTQYF. Written as DNA, the CDR3 is TGCGCCAGCAGCCGGGGACTAGCTGGCACAGATACGCAGTATTTT. The full variable domain, in which reference TRBV5-1 and TRBJ2-3 provide the parts outside the CDR3, is KAGVTQTPRYLIKTRGQQVTLSCSPISGHRSVSWYQQTPGQGLQFLFEYFSETQRNKGNFPGRFSGRQFSNSRSEMNVSTLELGDSALYLCASSRGLAGTDTQYFGPGTRLTVL.

V usage is TRBV6-5 and J usage is TRBJ2-5; TRBD1 is a possible D gene (8 bases). Germline V CDR1 and CDR2: MNHEY, SVGAGI. This CDR3 comprises 14 residues. The V end lost 1 base, the J end lost 4 bases, and 10 bases lay between the germline ends. CDR3 DNA: TGTGCCAGCAGTTACTACAGGGGGGGAGAGACCCAGTACTTC. Encoded protein: CASSYYRGGETQYF.

V is TRBV10-3 and J is TRBJ1-1; D gene ambiguous. From germline, CDR1 is ENHRY and CDR2 SYGVKD. This CDR3 contains 13 residues. The germline V and J ends were trimmed by 4 bases and 0 bases, with 6 bases remaining between them. CDR3 residues: CAISVGMNTEAFF. The CDR3 coding sequence is TGTGCCATCAGTGTCGGGATGAACACTGAAGCTTTCTTT.

This clone occurred once. The chain joins TRBV27 to TRBJ2-2; D call uncertain. This CDR3 is 13 amino acids long. V gave up 10 bases and J gave up 0 bases, with 9 bases separating them. Germline V gives CDR1 MNHEY, CDR2 SMNVEV (reference sequence). The CDR3 loop reads CANRHPNTGELFF. The CDR3 region has the DNA TGTGCCAACCGACACCCGAACACCGGGGAGCTGTTTTTT.

V is TRBV28 and J is TRBJ1-1, with D maybe TRBD1 (5 bases). V lost 5 bases, J lost 5 bases, and 12 bases lay in between. The CDR3 has 13 amino acids. The germline CDR1 and CDR2 sequences are MDHEN and SYDVKM. CDR3 nucleotides: TGTGCCAGCAGTCACGGGGCACGGACTGAAGCTTTCTTT. This codes for CASSHGARTEAFF.

The chain is built from TRBV7-9 and TRBJ2-5; possibly TRBD1 for D (7 bases). The CDR3 has 14 amino acids. Germline V gene data show CDR1 as SEHNR and CDR2 as FQNEAQ (reference sequence). Trimming removed 2 bases at V and 3 bases at J, with 10 bases between. The CDR3 bases are TGTGCCAGCAGCTTAACCAGGGGGGAAGAGACCCAGTACTTC. Its protein product is CASSLTRGEETQYF.

The chain joins TRBV6-1 to TRBJ1-2; 7 nucleotides line up with TRBD1. Germline CDR1 reads MNHNS; CDR2 reads SASEGT. Trimming removed 1 base from V and 8 bases from J; junction bases left unmatched: 4. The CDR3 runs to 13 residues. In DNA form, the CDR3 reads TGTGCCAGCAGTGAAGGGGACAGCTTCGGCTACACCTTC. Translating gives CASSEGDSFGYTF.

The CDR3 sequence: CASSSAPGRTQYF. In DNA form, the CDR3 reads TGTGCCAGCAGTTCAGCCCCTGGGCGGACCCAGTACTTC. This chain joins TRBV6-5 and TRBJ2-5; D is unclear. Germline V CDR1 and CDR2: MNHEY, SVGAGI. Trimming removed 4 bases at V and 7 bases at J, with 13 bases between. The CDR3 covers 13 residues.

The V gene is TRBV6-2 or TRBV6-3, the J gene TRBJ1-2; no clear D gene. Germline loops: CDR1 MNHEY, CDR2 SVGEGT. The CDR3 totals 13 residues. The V end lost 6 bases, the J end lost 5 bases, and 13 bases lay between the germline ends. The CDR3 DNA follows: TGTGCCAGCAGCTCGGATCTCTCTTATGGCTACACCTTC. It yields the protein CASSSDLSYGYTF.

The chain is built from TRBV18 and TRBJ1-2; 7 nucleotides align to TRBD1. The CDR3 covers 16 residues. Trimming took 3 bases from V and 0 from J; bases not matched to a gene: 7. Looked up from germline, CDR1 is KGHSH and CDR2 is LQKENI. The CDR3 reads CASSPMGQQANYGYTF. Here the CDR3 DNA reads TGTGCCAGCTCACCGATGGGACAGCAAGCTAACTATGGCTACACCTTC. The entire variable domain, with the rest obtained from reference TRBV18 and TRBJ1-2, is as follows: NAGVMQNPRHLVRRRGQEARLRCSPMKGHSHVYWYRQLPEEGLKFMVYLQKENIIDESGMPKERFSAEFPKEGPSILRIQQVVRGDSAAYFCASSPMGQQANYGYTFGSGTRLTVV.

The CDR3: CASSLRSGRDGAFEAFF. The CDR3, as DNA: TGTGCCAGCAGCTTACGTAGTGGGCGCGACGGCGCCTTTGAAGCTTTCTTT. The rearrangement uses TRBV7-9 and TRBJ1-1; D not resolved. Germline lookup yields CDR1 SEHNR and CDR2 FQNEAQ (reference sequence). Trimming took 2 bases from V and 7 from J, leaving 23 bases between them. The CDR3 contains 17 residues.

This clone was counted once. This chain connects TRBV5-6 to TRBJ1-2, with a possible D match to TRBD1 (5 bases). There are 13 residues in the CDR3. Germline CDR1 SGHDT, CDR2 YYEEEE. V gave up 4 bases and J gave up 4 bases, with 11 bases separating them. The CDR3 sequence: CASSPPDIYGYTF. As DNA, the CDR3 is TGTGCCAGCAGCCCCCCGGACATCTATGGCTACACCTTC. Full variable domain (remainder filled in from reference TRBV5-6 and TRBJ1-2): DAGVTQSPTHLIKTRGQQVTLRCSPKSGHDTVSWYQQALGQGPQFIFQYYEEEERQRGNFPDRFSGHQFPNYSSELNVNALLLGDSALYLCASSPPDIYGYTFGSGTRLTVV.

The CDR3 nucleotides read TGTGCCAGCAGTTTAGGGGGCGGTGGCTACACCTTC. Amino acid sequence: CASSLGGGGYTF. This chain joins TRBV12-3 or TRBV12-4 and TRBJ1-2; weak D call: TRBD1 (5 bases). V was shortened by 1 base and J by 7 bases, with 7 bases between the two germline ends. CDR3 length equals 12 residues.

V gene TRBV12-3 or TRBV12-4 combines with J gene TRBJ2-7, with 7 bases matching TRBD2. The ends lost 2 bases at V and 12 bases at J; junction bases unmatched: 7. The CDR3 is 12 amino acids. The CDR3 DNA follows: TGTGCCAGCAGTTTAACTAGCGCCGAGATGTACTTC. Its translation: CASSLTSAEMYF.

V and J are TRBV15 and TRBJ1-2, with 9 positions matching TRBD1. Germline trimming cut 5 bases from V and 1 base from J; bases unmatched to any gene: 8. The CDR3 consists of 16 residues. Germline loops: CDR1 LNHNV, CDR2 YYDKDF (reference sequence). The CDR3 bases are TGTGCCACCAGCGAGGACAGGGGTTTTAGTAACTATGGCTACACCTTC. Translation: CATSEDRGFSNYGYTF.

The chain recombines TRBV3-1 (or the pseudogene TRBV3-2) with TRBJ1-2; TRBD1 aligns across 11 bases. Trimming at V came to 5 bases and at J to 6 bases, leaving 2 bases not matched to a gene. Germline CDR1 and CDR2: LGHDT and YNNKEL (reference sequence). This CDR3 has 13 residues. CDR3 sequence: CASSKGQGDGYTF. The DNA of the CDR3 is TGTGCCAGCAGCAAGGGACAGGGGGATGGCTACACCTTC.

The V and J genes are TRBV5-6 and TRBJ1-6, with D possibly matching TRBD1 (5 bases). The V and J ends lost 0 bases and 6 bases respectively, with 13 bases between them. CDR3 length: 16 amino acids. In germline, CDR1 is SGHDT, CDR2 YYEEEE. The CDR3, as DNA: TGTGCCAGCAGCTTGGAGGCGGGGGTACGTAATTCACCCCTCCACTTT. Its translation: CASSLEAGVRNSPLHF.

The chain recombines TRBV5-1 with TRBJ1-6; TRBD1 aligns across 7 bases. The germline V gene encodes CDR1 SGHRS and CDR2 YFSETQ. The V segment lost 2 bases and the J segment 6 bases; nucleotides outside the gene matches: 5. There are 15 residues in the CDR3. CDR3 sequence: CASSLGQDSNSPLHF. The CDR3 nucleotides are TGCGCCAGCAGCTTAGGACAGGACAGTAATTCACCCCTCCACTTT.

The chain employs TRBV2 and TRBJ2-2, with a weak D call TRBD2 (5 bases). The germline V and J ends were trimmed by 7 bases and 0 bases, with 12 bases remaining between them. CDR1 and CDR2 (germline): SNHLY, FYNNEI. This CDR3 is built from 15 residues. CDR3 amino acids: CASTTDSPNTGELFF. The CDR3 nucleotides are TGTGCCAGCACGACGGACTCCCCGAACACCGGGGAGCTGTTTTTT.

The genes are TRBV9 and TRBJ2-3; D uncertain. V lost 0 bases, J lost 6 bases, and 2 bases lay in between. The CDR3 extends over 11 amino acids. Germline CDR1 SGDLS, CDR2 YYNGEE. Here the CDR3 reads CASSVGDTQYF. The CDR3 region has the DNA TGTGCCAGCAGCGTAGGGGATACGCAGTATTTT.

The chain combines TRBV6-1 with TRBJ1-3, with D hard to call. The CDR3 spans 14 residues. Looked up from germline, CDR1 is MNHNS and CDR2 is SASEGT. V lost 1 base, J lost 4 bases, and 8 bases lay in between. The CDR3 coding sequence is TGTGCCAGCAGTGAAGGGCGAACCGGAAACACCATATATTTT. Its protein product is CASSEGRTGNTIYF.

This rearrangement joins TRBV7-9 to TRBJ1-4, with D uncertain. This CDR3 spans 13 amino acids. The germline V gene encodes CDR1 SEHNR and CDR2 FQNEAQ (reference sequence). The V gene lost 5 bases and the J gene lost 3 bases, with 7 bases spanning the gap. CDR3 protein: CASSPVANEKLFF. The CDR3 nucleotides are TGTGCCAGCAGCCCCGTGGCTAATGAAAAACTGTTTTTT.

J is TRBJ1-1 and V is TRBV5-8; 9 bases fit TRBD1. J gave up 1 base and V 2 bases, and 12 bases lay outside the gene matches. Germline V CDR1 and CDR2: SGHTS, YDEGEE. The CDR3 has 18 residues. For the CDR3, the DNA is TGTGCCAGCAGCTTTCGGGACAGGGTAGGCCAGGAGAACACTGAAGCTTTCTTT. Protein product: CASSFRDRVGQENTEAFF.

CDR3 amino acids: CASRGAETEAFF. The CDR3 region has the DNA TGTGCCTCTCGGGGGGCCGAGACTGAAGCTTTCTTT. The chain couples TRBV10-3 to TRBJ1-1; D possibly corresponds to TRBD1 (6 bases). The CDR3 length is 12 residues. Germline V gene data show CDR1 as ENHRY and CDR2 as SYGVKD. The germline V and J ends were trimmed by 11 bases and 5 bases, with 15 bases remaining between them.

The chain is built from TRBV20-1 and TRBJ1-1; D possibly corresponds to TRBD1 (5 bases). Trimming left V 7 bases short and J 1 base short, with 7 bases between. CDR3 size: 11 residues. The germline V gene has CDR1 DFQATT and CDR2 SNEGSKA (reference sequence). This CDR3 reads CSGRGNTEAFF. Written as DNA, the CDR3 is TGCAGTGGTAGGGGGAACACTGAAGCTTTCTTT.